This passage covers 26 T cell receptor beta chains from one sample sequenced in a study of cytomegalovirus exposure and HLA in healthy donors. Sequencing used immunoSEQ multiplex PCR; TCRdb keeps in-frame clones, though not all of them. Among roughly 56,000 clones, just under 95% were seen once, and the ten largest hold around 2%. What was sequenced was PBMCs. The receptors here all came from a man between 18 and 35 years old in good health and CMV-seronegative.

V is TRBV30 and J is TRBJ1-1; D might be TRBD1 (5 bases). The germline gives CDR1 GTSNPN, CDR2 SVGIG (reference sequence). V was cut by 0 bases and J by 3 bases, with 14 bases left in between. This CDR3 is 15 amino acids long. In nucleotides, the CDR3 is TGTGCCTGGAGTGTTGGGCAGCCGGGGGACACTGAAGCTTTCTTT. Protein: CAWSVGQPGDTEAFF.

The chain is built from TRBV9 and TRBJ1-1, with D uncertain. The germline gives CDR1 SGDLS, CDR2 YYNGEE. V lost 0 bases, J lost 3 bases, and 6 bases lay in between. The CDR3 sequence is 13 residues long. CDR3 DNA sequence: TGTGCCAGCAGCGTAGCGGAGGACACTGAAGCTTTCTTT. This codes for CASSVAEDTEAFF.

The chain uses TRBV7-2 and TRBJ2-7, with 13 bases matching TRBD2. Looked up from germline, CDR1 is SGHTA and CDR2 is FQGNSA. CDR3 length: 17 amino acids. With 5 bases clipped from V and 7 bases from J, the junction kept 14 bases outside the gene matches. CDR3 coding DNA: TGTGCCAGCAGCACTCTTTGGACTAGCGGGAGTGGTTGGGAGCAGTACTTC. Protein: CASSTLWTSGSGWEQYF. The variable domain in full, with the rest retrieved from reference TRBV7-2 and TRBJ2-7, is GAGVSQSPSNKVTEKGKDVELRCDPISGHTALYWYRQSLGQGLEFLIYFQGNSAPDKSGLPSDRFSAERTGGSVSTLTIQRTQQEDSAVYLCASSTLWTSGSGWEQYFGPGTRLTVT.

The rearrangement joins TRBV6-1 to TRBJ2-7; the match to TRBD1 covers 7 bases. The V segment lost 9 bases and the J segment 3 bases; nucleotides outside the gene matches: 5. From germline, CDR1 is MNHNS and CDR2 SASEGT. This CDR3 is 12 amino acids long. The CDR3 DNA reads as TGTGCCAGTACAGGGGACCTCTACGAGCAGTACTTC. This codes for CASTGDLYEQYF.

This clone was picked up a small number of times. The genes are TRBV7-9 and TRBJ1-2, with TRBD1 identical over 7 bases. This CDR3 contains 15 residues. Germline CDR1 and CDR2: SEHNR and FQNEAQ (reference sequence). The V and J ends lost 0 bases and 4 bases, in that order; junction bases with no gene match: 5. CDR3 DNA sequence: TGTGCCAGCAGCTTAGCGGACAGGAGAAGCTATGGCTACACCTTC. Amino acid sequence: CASSLADRRSYGYTF.

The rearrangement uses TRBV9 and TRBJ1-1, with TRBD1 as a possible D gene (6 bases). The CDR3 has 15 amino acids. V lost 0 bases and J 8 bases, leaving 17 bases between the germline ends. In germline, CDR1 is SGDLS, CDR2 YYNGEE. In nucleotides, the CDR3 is TGTGCCAGCAGCGTAGGAATATCACAGGGTACAGAAGCTTTCTTT. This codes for CASSVGISQGTEAFF.

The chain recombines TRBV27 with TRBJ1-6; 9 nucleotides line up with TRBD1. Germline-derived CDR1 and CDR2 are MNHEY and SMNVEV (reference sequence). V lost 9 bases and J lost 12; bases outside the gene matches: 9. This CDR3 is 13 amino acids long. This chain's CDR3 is CASGSTGGGPLHF. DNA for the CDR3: TGTGCCAGTGGGTCGACAGGGGGTGGACCCCTCCACTTT.

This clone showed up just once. The CDR3 is CASSFPTAAYEQYF. CDR3 in DNA: TGTGCCAGCAGTTTCCCGACAGCAGCCTACGAGCAGTACTTC. The chain employs TRBV28 and TRBJ2-7, with D perhaps TRBD1 (5 bases). The CDR3 covers 14 residues. V lost 3 bases to trimming and J lost 2 bases, with 11 bases between them. Germline loops: CDR1 MDHEN, CDR2 SYDVKM.

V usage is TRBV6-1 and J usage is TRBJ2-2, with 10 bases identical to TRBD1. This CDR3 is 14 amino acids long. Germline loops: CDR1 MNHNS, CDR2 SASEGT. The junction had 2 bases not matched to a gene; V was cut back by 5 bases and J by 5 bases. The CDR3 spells CASSRTGGTGELFF. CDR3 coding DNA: TGTGCCAGCAGTCGGACAGGGGGGACCGGGGAGCTGTTTTTT.

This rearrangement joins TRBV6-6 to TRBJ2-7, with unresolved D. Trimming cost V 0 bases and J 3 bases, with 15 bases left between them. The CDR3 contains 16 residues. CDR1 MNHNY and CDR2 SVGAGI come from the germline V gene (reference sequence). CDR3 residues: CASSYSYAGTNYEQYF. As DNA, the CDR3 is TGTGCCAGCAGTTACTCGTATGCAGGCACAAACTACGAGCAGTACTTC.

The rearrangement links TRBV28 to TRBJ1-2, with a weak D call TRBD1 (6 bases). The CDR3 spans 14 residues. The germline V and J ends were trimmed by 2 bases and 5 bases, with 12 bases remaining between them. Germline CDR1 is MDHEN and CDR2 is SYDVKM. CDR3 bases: TGTGCCAGCAGTTTACCCGGGACAAATTATGGCTACACCTTC. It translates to CASSLPGTNYGYTF.

The DNA of the CDR3 is TGTGCCAGCAGCTTATTAGCGGGAGTAGAGACCCAGTACTTC. Translation: CASSLLAGVETQYF. V gene TRBV7-6 combines with J gene TRBJ2-5, with TRBD2 identical over 9 bases. V shed 2 bases and J 4 bases; nucleotides not matched to a gene: 2. CDR3 length: 14 amino acids. The germline V gene has CDR1 SGHVS and CDR2 FNYEAQ.

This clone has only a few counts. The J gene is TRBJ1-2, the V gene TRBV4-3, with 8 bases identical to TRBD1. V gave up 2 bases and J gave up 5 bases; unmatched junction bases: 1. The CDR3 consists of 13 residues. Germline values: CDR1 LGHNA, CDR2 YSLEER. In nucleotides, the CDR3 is TGCGCCAGCAGCCAATGGACAGGGTATGGCTACACCTTC. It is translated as CASSQWTGYGYTF.

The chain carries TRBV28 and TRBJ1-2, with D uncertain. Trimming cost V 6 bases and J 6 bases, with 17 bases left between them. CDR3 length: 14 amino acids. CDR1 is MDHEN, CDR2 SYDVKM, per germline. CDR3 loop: CASRSISGRDGYTF. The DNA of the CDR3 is TGTGCCAGCAGGTCGATTTCGGGGAGGGATGGCTACACCTTC.

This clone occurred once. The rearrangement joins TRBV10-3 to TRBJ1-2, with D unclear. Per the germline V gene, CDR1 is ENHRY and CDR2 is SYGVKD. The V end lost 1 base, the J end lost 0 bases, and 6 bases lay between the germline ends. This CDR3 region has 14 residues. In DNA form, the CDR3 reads TGTGCCATCAGTGAGTTAGCTGCTAACTATGGCTACACCTTC. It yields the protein CAISELAANYGYTF.

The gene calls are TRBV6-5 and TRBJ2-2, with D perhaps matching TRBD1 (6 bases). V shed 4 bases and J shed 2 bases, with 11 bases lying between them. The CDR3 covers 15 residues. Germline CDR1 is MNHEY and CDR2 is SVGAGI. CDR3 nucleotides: TGTGCCAGCAGTTCCCCCGGGACAAACACCGGGGAGCTGTTTTTT. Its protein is CASSSPGTNTGELFF.

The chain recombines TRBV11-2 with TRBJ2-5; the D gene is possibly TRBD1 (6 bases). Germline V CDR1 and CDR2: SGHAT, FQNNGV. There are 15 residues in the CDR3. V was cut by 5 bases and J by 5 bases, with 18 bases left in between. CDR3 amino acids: CASSRYLQGRETQYF. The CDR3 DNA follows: TGTGCCAGCAGCCGTTACCTACAGGGTCGGGAGACCCAGTACTTC.

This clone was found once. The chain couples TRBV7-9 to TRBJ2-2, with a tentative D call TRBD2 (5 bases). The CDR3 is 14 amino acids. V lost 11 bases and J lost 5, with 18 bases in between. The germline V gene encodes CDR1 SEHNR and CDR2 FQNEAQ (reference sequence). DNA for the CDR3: TGTGCCGGGAGAAGGCAGTTTACTACCGGGGAGCTGTTTTTT. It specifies CAGRRQFTTGELFF.

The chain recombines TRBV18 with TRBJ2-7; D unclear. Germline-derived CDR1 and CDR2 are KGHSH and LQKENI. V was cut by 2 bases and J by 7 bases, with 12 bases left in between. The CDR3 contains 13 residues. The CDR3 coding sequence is TGTGCCAGCTCACCAGGTCGCGTCGGGGAGCAGTACTTC. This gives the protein CASSPGRVGEQYF.

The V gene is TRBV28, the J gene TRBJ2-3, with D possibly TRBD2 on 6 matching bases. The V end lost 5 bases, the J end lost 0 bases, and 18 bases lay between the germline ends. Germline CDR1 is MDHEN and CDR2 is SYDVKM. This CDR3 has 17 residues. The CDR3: CASSLIQAGSSTDTQYF. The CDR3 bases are TGTGCCAGCAGTCTAATCCAAGCGGGCAGTAGCACAGATACGCAGTATTTT.

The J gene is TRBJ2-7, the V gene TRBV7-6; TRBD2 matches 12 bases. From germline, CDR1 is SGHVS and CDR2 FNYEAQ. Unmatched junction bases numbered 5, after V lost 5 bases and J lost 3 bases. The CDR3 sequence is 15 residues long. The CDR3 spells CASSPLAGGNYEQYF. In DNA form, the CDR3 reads TGTGCCAGCAGCCCACTAGCGGGAGGAAACTACGAGCAGTACTTC.

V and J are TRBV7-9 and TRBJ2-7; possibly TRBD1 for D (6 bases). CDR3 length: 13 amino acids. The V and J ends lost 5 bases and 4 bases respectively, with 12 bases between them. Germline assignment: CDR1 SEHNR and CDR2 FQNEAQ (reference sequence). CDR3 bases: TGTGCCAGCAGCGCCTCAGGGGAGTACGAGCAGTACTTC. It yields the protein CASSASGEYEQYF. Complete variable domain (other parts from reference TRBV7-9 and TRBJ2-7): DTGVSQNPRHKITKRGQNVTFRCDPISEHNRLYWYRQTLGQGPEFLTYFQNEAQLEKSRLLSDRFSAERPKGSFSTLEIQRTEQGDSAMYLCASSASGEYEQYFGPGTRLTVT.

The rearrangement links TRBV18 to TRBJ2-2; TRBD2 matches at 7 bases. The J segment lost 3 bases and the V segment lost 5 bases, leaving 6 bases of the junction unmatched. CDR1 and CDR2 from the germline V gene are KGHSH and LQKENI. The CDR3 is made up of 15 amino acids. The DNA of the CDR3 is TGTGCCAGCTCAAAGCGGGGACGTGACACCGGGGAGCTGTTTTTT. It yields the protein CASSKRGRDTGELFF.

The CDR3 nucleotides read TGTGCCAGCAGTGACTCTAGGGACAGGGATACGAACACTGAAGCTTTCTTT. Its protein product is CASSDSRDRDTNTEAFF. This sequence joins TRBV6-4 and TRBJ1-1, with TRBD1 matching over 9 bases. The trim removed 0 bases at V and 1 base at J, leaving 6 bases unmatched. The CDR3 length is 17 residues. Germline V gene lookup returns CDR1 MRHNA and CDR2 SNTAGT.

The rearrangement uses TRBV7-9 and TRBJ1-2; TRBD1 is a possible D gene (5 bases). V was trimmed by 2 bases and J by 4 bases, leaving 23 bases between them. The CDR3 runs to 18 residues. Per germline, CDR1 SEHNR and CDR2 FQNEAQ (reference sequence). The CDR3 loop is CASSLIGWMPPGAYGYTF. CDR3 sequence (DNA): TGTGCCAGCAGCTTAATAGGTTGGATGCCCCCTGGGGCCTATGGCTACACCTTC.

DNA for the CDR3: TGTGCCAGCAGCTTAGCAGGGACAGGGGCCTACGAGCAGTACTTC. As protein: CASSLAGTGAYEQYF. The chain is built from TRBV13 and TRBJ2-7, with 10 bases identical to TRBD1. V lost 1 base, J lost 2 bases, and 2 bases stayed unmatched. CDR1 is PRHDT and CDR2 is FYEKMQ in the germline V gene (reference sequence). The CDR3 length is 15 residues. The variable domain in full, completed from reference TRBV13 and TRBJ2-7, reads AAGVIQSPRHLIKEKRETATLKCYPIPRHDTVYWYQQGPGQDPQFLISFYEKMQSDKGSIPDRFSAQQFSDYHSELNMSSLELGDSALYFCASSLAGTGAYEQYFGPGTRLTVT.